One sample yielded the 14 T cell receptor beta chains listed below, sequenced in a study of regulatory T cells in long-lasting Graves disease. Time point indicated: newly diagnosed GD, antithyroid drugs for less than 3 months. Generation of the TCR library employed RNA extracted from PBMCs. Arm-PCR of CDR3 regions and iRepertoire HTBI primers were the basis on which TCR beta libraries were built. TCRdb reprocessed the multiplex PCR reads via MiXCR and lists one record per CDR3 protein. The repertoire includes approximately 470,000 distinct CDR3 sequences, under 20% of them detected once, and approximately 12% sits in the top ten. Separately, the same data were catalogued under a study of T cells in Graves' hyperthyroidism and ophthalmopathy.

Sequencing used peripheral blood mononuclear cells (PBMCs), obtained at new diagnosis, from a patient treated with antithyroid drugs. The receptors derive from a man aged 35 to 55 with Graves disease.

This clonotype was counted only a few times. A much larger clone lies a single base off, so this may be a read error. The rearrangement links TRBV20-1 to TRBJ2-7; TRBD2 agrees at 9 bases. The J segment lost 0 bases and the V segment lost 3 bases, leaving 12 bases of the junction unmatched. The germline CDR1 and CDR2 sequences are DFQATT and SNEGSKA (reference sequence). The CDR3 loop spans 17 amino acids. This chain's CDR3 is CSASSVSGSGGSYEQYF. The CDR3 DNA reads as TGCAGTGCTAGTTCGGTTAGCGGGAGTGGTGGCTCCTACGAGCAGTACTTC.

There are many counts of this clonotype. The V gene is TRBV11-3, the J gene TRBJ2-5; D is unclear. Trimming removed 4 bases from V and 3 bases from J, with 9 bases in between. The CDR3 covers 13 residues. Germline-derived CDR1 and CDR2 are SGHNT and YENEEA. The CDR3 spells CASSSRTEETQYF. In nucleotides, the CDR3 is TGTGCCAGCAGCTCCCGCACGGAAGAGACCCAGTACTTC.

For this clonotype: This likely reflects a read error, since a far larger clone is one base away. This chain links TRBV27 with TRBJ2-1; TRBD1 matches at 10 bases. This CDR3 is 16 amino acids long. Germline V CDR1 and CDR2: MNHEY, SMNVEV (reference sequence). V shed 5 bases, J shed 9 bases, and the junction held 13 bases outside the gene matches. CDR3: CASSDPAGTGVGEQFF. The DNA of the CDR3 is TGTGCCAGCAGTGACCCCGCCGGGACAGGGGTAGGTGAGCAGTTCTTC.

This clonotype was counted at least ten times. The rearrangement uses TRBV28 and TRBJ2-1; perhaps TRBD2 as D (6 bases). V lost 11 bases and J lost 8, with 25 bases in between. Germline lookup yields CDR1 MDHEN and CDR2 SYDVKM. This CDR3 is 15 amino acids long. The chain's CDR3 is CACLPEGQGIYEQFF. In DNA, the CDR3 is TGTGCCTGCCTGCCGGAGGGCCAGGGTATCTATGAGCAGTTCTTC.

Only a few counts were recorded for this clonotype. The V call is TRBV28, the J call TRBJ2-5, with D perhaps TRBD2 (5 bases). CDR3 length: 15 amino acids. V gave up 3 bases and J gave up 4 bases, with 15 bases separating them. Germline lookup yields CDR1 MDHEN and CDR2 SYDVKM. The CDR3 loop reads CASSLRWELRETQYF. CDR3 sequence (DNA): TGTGCCAGCAGTTTGAGGTGGGAGCTGCGAGAGACCCAGTACTTC.

The table lists this clonotype with many counts. The chain combines TRBV27 with TRBJ1-2, with 9 bases aligning to TRBD1. The CDR3 extends over 13 amino acids. J lost 8 bases, V lost 3 bases, and 4 bases had no gene match. In germline, CDR1 is MNHEY, CDR2 SMNVEV (reference sequence). As DNA, the CDR3 is TGTGCCAGCAGTTTCTACAGGGGGCAAGGCTACACCTTC. It translates to CASSFYRGQGYTF.

The chain has TRBV9 and TRBJ1-2; D possibly corresponds to TRBD1 (5 bases). The CDR3 sequence is 14 residues long. V lost 2 bases to trimming and J lost 4 bases, with 12 bases between them. CDR1 and CDR2 from the germline V gene are SGDLS and YYNGEE. CDR3 residues: CASSVTGGSYGYTF. The CDR3 region has the DNA TGTGCCAGCAGCGTGACGGGGGGTAGCTATGGCTACACCTTC.

The chain is built from TRBV10-2 and TRBJ2-5, with 7 positions matching TRBD2. The CDR3 has 15 amino acids. Germline values: CDR1 WSHSY, CDR2 SAAADI. The V gene end was trimmed by 0 bases and the J gene end by 4 bases; junction bases not matched to a gene: 5. The CDR3 loop reads CASSESAGRVETQYF. The DNA of the CDR3 is TGCGCCAGCAGTGAGTCAGCGGGGCGGGTAGAGACCCAGTACTTC.

The chain joins TRBV5-1 to TRBJ2-3, with 10 bases matching TRBD2. The CDR3 loop spans 16 amino acids. The germline CDR1 and CDR2 sequences are SGHRS and YFSETQ. With 0 bases clipped from V and 3 bases from J, the junction kept 4 bases outside the gene matches. The CDR3 spells CASSLVSGRITDTQYF. In DNA, the CDR3 is TGCGCCAGCAGCTTGGTTAGCGGGAGGATAACAGATACGCAGTATTTT.

This clonotype was counted many times. The chain joins TRBV20-1 to TRBJ2-7; 8 bases map to TRBD2. Trimming cost V 3 bases and J 5 bases; bases outside gene matches: 9. The V gene's germline CDR1 is DFQATT and CDR2 SNEGSKA (reference sequence). The CDR3 is 14 residues long. CDR3 sequence (DNA): TGCAGTGCTAGGAGGCGGGAGGACGTCGACGAGCAGTACTTC. Translated, it gives CSARRREDVDEQYF.

This clonotype was observed a single time. A single base is all that separates this from a far larger clone, so a read error is likely. Since the CDR3 does not end with the conserved phenylalanine or tryptophan, this likely comes from a read error. The DNA is omitted, as the CDR3 cannot be located on it reliably, and the CDR3 follows TCRdb's listing. This CDR3 is CASSLVSGGWEQYL. The chain employs TRBV28 and TRBJ2-3; the table assigns TRBD2, which was not confirmed against the DNA. The germline V gene has CDR1 MDHEN and CDR2 SYDVKM. Counting both end residues, the CDR3 totals 14 amino acids.

This clonotype was counted between two and nine times. This rearrangement joins TRBV19 to TRBJ1-5; D is ambiguous. Germline values: CDR1 LNHDA, CDR2 SQIVND (reference sequence). V shed 6 bases and J shed 9 bases, with 15 bases lying between them. CDR3 size: 13 residues. This CDR3 reads CASSFGGVRPQHF. For the CDR3, the DNA is TGTGCCAGTAGCTTTGGTGGAGTGCGGCCCCAGCATTTT. Full variable domain (rest looked up from reference TRBV19 and TRBJ1-5): DGGITQSPKYLFRKEGQNVTLSCEQNLNHDAMYWYRQDPGQGLRLIYYSQIVNDFQKGDIAEGYSVSREKKESFPLTVTSAQKNPTAFYLCASSFGGVRPQHFGDGTRLSIL.

This rearrangement joins TRBV20-1 to TRBJ2-2; weak D call: TRBD1 (6 bases). CDR3 length equals 16 residues. V lost 0 bases, J lost 2 bases, and 13 bases lay in between. Germline values: CDR1 DFQATT, CDR2 SNEGSKA (reference sequence). CDR3 loop: CSARDGPGVNTGELFF. The CDR3 DNA reads as TGCAGTGCTAGAGATGGGCCAGGGGTTAACACCGGGGAGCTGTTTTTT.

The table lists this clonotype with many counts. The chain links TRBV28 to TRBJ2-7, with D hard to call. CDR3 length equals 13 residues. V dropped 5 bases and J dropped 2 bases, with 10 bases sitting between them. Germline loops: CDR1 MDHEN, CDR2 SYDVKM. CDR3 in DNA: TGTGCCAGCAGTCCGGCGCGGCCCTACGAGCAGTACTTC. Amino acid sequence: CASSPARPYEQYF.